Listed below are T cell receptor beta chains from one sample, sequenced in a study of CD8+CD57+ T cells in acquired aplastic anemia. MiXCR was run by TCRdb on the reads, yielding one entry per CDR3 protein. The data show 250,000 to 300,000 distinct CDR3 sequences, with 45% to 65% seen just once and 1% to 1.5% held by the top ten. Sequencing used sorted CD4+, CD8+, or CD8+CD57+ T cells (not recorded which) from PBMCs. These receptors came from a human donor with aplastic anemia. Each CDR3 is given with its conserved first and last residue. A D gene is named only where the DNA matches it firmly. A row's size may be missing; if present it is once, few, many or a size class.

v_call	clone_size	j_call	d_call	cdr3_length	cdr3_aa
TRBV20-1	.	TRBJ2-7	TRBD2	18	CSARGGLLGLAADYEQYF
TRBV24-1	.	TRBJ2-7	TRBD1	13	CASSFTGGYEQYF
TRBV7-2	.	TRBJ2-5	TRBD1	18	CASSLVGGTGPLRETQYF
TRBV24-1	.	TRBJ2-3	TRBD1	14	CATSPGTEIDTQYF
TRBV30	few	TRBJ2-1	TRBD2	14	CAWSFTSGIGEQFF
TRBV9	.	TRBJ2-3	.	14	CASSVAGVTDTQYF
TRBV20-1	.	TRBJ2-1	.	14	CSARAGGHDNEQFF
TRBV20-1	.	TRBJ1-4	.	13	CSATPATNEKLFF
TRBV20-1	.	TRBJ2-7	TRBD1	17	CSARVMIGQGDSYEQYF
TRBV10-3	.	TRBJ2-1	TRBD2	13	CATGEREDNEQFF
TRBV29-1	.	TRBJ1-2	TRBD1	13	CSVGTGEDYGYTF
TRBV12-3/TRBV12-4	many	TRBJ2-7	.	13	CASMKGGAFEQYF
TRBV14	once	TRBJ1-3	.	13	CASSHERGNTIYF
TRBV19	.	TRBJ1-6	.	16	CASSTAGDSYNSPLHF
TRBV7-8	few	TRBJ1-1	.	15	CASSLDLGRGTEAFF
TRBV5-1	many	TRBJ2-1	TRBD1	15	CASSLGQGSHNEQFF
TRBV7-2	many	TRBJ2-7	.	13	CASSFGLRGEQYF
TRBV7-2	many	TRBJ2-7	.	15	CASSSSTYSFTEQYF
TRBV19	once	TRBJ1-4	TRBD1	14	CASSVLGQGEKLFF
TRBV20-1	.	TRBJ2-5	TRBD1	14	CSAVAGTGGAGMNF
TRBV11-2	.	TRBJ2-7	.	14	CASSLGQNLYEQYF
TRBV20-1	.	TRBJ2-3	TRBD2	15	CSASSSSGGTDTQYF
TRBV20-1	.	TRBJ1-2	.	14	CSARVAGDFYGYTF
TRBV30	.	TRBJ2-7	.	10	CAWSVNEQYF
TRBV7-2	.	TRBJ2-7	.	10	CASGEVEQYF